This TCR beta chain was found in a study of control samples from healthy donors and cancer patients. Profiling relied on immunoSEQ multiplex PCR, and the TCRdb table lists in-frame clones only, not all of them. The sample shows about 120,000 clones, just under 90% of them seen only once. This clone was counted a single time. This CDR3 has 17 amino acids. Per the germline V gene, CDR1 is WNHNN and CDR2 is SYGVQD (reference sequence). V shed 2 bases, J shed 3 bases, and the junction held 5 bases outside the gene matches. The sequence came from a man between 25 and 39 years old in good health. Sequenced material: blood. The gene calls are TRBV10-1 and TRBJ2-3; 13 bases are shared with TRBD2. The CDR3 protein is CASSEDQGLAGTDTQYF. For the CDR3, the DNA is TGCGCCAGCAGTGAGGACCAGGGACTAGCGGGGACAGATACGCAGTATTTT.